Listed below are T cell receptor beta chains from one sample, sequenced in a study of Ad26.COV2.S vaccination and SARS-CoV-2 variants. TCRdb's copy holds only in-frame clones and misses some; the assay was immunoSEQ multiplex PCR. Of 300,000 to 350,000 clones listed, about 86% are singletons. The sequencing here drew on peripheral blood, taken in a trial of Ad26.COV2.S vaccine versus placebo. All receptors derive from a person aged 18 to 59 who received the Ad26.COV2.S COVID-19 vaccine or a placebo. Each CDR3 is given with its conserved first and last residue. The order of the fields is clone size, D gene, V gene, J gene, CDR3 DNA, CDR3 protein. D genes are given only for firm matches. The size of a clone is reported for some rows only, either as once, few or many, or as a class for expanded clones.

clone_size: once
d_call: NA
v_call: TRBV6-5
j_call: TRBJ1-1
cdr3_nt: TGTGCCAGCAGTTCATACAGGGCGGACACTGAAGCTTTCTTT
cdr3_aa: CASSSYRADTEAFF

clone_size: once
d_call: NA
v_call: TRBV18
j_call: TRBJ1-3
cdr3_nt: TGTGCCAGCTCACCGGGTTGGGGAAACACCATATATTTT
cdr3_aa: CASSPGWGNTIYF

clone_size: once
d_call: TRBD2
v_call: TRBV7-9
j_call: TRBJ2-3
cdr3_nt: TGTGCCAGCAGCTCGCTAGCGGCTAGCACAGATACGCAGTATTTT
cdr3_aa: CASSSLAASTDTQYF

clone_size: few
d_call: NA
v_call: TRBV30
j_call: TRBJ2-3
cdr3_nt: TGTGCCTGGACAGGGGAAACAGATACGCAGTATTTT
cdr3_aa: CAWTGETDTQYF

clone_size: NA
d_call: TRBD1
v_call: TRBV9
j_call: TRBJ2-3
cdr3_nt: TGTGCCAGCAGCGTGTCACAGGGGGGAAGAGATACGCAGTATTTT
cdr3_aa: CASSVSQGGRDTQYF

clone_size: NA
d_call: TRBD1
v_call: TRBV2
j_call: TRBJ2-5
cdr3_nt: TGTGCCAGCAGTAACACAGGGGGCGAAGAGACCCAGTACTTC
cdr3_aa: CASSNTGGEETQYF

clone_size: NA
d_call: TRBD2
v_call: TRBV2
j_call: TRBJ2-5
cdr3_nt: TGTGCCAGCAGTGACGGGAGGAGGGAGACCCAGTACTTC
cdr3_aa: CASSDGRRETQYF

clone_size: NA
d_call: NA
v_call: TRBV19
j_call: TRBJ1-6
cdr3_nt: TGTGCCAGTAGTATGGCTCCGGCGGCGAGTTCACCCCTCCACTTT
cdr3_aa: CASSMAPAASSPLHF

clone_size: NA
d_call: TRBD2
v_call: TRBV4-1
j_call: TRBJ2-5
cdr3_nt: TGCGCCAGCAGCGTCACTAGCGGGGGGGCCAGAGAGACCCAGTACTTC
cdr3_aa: CASSVTSGGARETQYF

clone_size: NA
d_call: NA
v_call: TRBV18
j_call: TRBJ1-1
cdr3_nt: TGTGCCAGCTCACCACCTTGGAAGGAAGGTTTCACTGAAGCTTTCTTT
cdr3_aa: CASSPPWKEGFTEAFF

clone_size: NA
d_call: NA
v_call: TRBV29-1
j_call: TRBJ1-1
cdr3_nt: TGCAGCGTTGATCGGTCGAACACTGAAGCTTTCTTT
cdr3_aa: CSVDRSNTEAFF

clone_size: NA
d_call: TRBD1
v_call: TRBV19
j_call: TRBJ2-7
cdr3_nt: TGTGCCAGTAGTTTCGCGAGACAGGGCTACGAGCAGTACTTC
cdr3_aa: CASSFARQGYEQYF

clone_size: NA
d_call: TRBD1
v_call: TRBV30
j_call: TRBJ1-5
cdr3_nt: TGTGCCTGGAGGGGACAGCTGAATCAGCCCCAGCATTTT
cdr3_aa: CAWRGQLNQPQHF

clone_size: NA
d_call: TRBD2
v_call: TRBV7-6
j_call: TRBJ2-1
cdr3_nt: TGTGCCAGCAGCTCTAGCGGGGAATACAATGAGCAGTTCTTC
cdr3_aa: CASSSSGEYNEQFF

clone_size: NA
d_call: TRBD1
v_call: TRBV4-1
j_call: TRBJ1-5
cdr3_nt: TGCGCCAGCAGCCAAGCTGGGACAGGGGTTCAGCCCCAGCATTTT
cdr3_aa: CASSQAGTGVQPQHF

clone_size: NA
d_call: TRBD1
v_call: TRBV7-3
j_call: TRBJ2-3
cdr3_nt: TGTGCCAGCAGCGCGCGACAGGGGCGCGGGTATGCAGATACGCAGTATTTT
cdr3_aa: CASSARQGRGYADTQYF

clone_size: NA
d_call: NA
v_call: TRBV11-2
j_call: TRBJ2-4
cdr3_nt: TGTGCCAGCAGCGAACAGTTAGCCAAAAACATTCAGTACTTC
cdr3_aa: CASSEQLAKNIQYF

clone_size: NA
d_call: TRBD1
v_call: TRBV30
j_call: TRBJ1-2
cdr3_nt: TGTGCCTGGAGTACGCCTCGGACAGGCAACTATGGCTACACCTTC
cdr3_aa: CAWSTPRTGNYGYTF

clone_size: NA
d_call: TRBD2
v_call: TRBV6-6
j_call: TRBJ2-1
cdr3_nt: TGTGCCAGCAGGCGAACCCCTGCCAGCGGGGGCTACAATGAGCAGTTCTTC
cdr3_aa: CASRRTPASGGYNEQFF

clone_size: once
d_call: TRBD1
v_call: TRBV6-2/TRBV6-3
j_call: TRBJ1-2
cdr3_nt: TGTGCCAGCAGCCGACAGGACAGGGGAAACTATGGCTACACCTTC
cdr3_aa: CASSRQDRGNYGYTF

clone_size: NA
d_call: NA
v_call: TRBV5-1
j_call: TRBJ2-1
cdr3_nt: TGCGCCAGCAGCTTGGATAGCCAGGGAGGACTCGAGCAGTTCTTC
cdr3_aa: CASSLDSQGGLEQFF

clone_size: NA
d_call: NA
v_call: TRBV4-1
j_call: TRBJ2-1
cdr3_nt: TGCGCCAGCAGCCAGGGGGCGCACCCCTACAATGAGCAGTTCTTC
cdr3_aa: CASSQGAHPYNEQFF

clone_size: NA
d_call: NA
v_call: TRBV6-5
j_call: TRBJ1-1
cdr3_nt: TGTGCCAGCAGGCAAGACCGGGACAACACTGAAGCTTTCTTT
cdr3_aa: CASRQDRDNTEAFF

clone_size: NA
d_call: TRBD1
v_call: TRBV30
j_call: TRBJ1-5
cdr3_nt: TGTGCCTGGAGTGTAAGGGGGACAGCGTTTCAGCCCCAGCATTTT
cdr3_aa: CAWSVRGTAFQPQHF

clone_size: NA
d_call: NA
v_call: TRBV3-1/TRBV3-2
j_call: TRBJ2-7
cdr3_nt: TGTGCCAGCAGCCCCACTCGGCCGGGCGGTGGGTACGAGCAGTACTTC
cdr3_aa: CASSPTRPGGGYEQYF

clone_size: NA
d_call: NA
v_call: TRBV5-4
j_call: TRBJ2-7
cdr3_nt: TGTGCCAGCAGCGTCGGGACATTGGATCCTTATGAGCAGTACTTC
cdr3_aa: CASSVGTLDPYEQYF

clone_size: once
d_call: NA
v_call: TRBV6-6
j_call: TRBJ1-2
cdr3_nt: TGTGCCAGCAGAGGAGATTATGGCTACACCTTC
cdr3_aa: CASRGDYGYTF

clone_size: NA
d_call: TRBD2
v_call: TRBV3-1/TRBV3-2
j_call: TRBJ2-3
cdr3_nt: TGTGCCAGCAGCCAACGCGGGGGCGGGGGGGCCGGCACAGATACGCAGTATTTT
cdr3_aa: CASSQRGGGGAGTDTQYF

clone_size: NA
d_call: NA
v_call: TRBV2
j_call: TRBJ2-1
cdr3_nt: TGTGCCAGCGCACTCACAGGCTCCTACAATGAGCAGTTCTTC
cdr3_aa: CASALTGSYNEQFF

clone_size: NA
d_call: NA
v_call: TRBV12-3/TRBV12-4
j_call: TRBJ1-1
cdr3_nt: TGTGCCAGCATTACAGGGACGCACGCTGAAGCTTTCTTT
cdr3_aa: CASITGTHAEAFF

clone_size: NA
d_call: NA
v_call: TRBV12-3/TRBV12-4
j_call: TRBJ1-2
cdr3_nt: TGTGCCAGCAGTTTAGGGGCCGTTAACGGTGACTTC
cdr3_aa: CASSLGAVNGDF

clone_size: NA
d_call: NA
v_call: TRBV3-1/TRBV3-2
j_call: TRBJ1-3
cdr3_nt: TGTGCCAGCACCCAGGGGTCTGGAAACACCATATATTTT
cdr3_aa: CASTQGSGNTIYF

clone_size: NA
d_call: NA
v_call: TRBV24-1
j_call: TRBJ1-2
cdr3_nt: TGTGCCACCCCCACCCGCGTTGGGTTTTGGTTCATCTTGAGCTACACCTTC
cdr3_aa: CATPTRVGFWFILSYTF

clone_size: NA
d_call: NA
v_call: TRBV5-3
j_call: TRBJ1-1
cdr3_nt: TGTGCCCAAAAGAAGGGGGACACTGAAGCTTTCTTT
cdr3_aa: CAQKKGDTEAFF

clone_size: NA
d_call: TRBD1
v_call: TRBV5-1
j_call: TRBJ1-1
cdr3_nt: TGCGCCAGCAGCTTGGAGCGGGGACAGGGGATCACTGAAGCTTTCTTT
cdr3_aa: CASSLERGQGITEAFF

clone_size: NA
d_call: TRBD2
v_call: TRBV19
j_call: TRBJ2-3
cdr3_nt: TGTGCCAGTAGTATAGGACCGGGGGGGCCGGATACGCAGTATTTT
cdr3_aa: CASSIGPGGPDTQYF

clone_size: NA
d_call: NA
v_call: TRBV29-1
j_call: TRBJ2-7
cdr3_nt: TGCAGCTGGGACTTCTCCTACGAGCAGTACTTC
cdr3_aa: CSWDFSYEQYF

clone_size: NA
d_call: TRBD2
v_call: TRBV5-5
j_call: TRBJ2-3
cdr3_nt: TGTGCCAGCAGCCATCTCCTCGGGAGGGATACGCAGTATTTT
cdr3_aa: CASSHLLGRDTQYF

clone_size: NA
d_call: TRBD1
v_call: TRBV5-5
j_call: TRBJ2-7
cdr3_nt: TGTGCCAGCAGCTTACTAGGGACAGGGGCCTACGAGCAGTACTTC
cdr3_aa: CASSLLGTGAYEQYF

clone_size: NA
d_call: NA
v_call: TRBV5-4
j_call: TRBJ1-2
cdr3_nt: TGTGCCAGCAGCTTGGACAGCGACTATGGCTACACCTTC
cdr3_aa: CASSLDSDYGYTF

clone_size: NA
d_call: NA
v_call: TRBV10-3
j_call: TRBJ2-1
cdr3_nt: TGTGCCATCAGTGAGGGGGTCTGGACGGGGGAAAAGTACAATGAGCAGTTCTTC
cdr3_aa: CAISEGVWTGEKYNEQFF

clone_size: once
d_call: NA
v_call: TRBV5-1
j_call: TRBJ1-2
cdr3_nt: TGCGCCAGCAGGATGGTGGCTGGCGGGAGGAGCTATGGCTACACCTTC
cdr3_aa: CASRMVAGGRSYGYTF

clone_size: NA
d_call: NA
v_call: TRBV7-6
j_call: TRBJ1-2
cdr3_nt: TGTGCCAGCAGCTTAGGCGGGGCCTTAAACTATGGCTACACCTTC
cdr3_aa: CASSLGGALNYGYTF

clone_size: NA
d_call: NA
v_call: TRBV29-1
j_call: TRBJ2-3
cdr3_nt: TGCAGCGTTGAAGTCCAGGGGGGCCGCACAGATACGCAGTATTTT
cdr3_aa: CSVEVQGGRTDTQYF

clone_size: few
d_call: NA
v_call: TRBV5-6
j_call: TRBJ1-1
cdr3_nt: TGTGCCAGCACCCGGGGCAGGGCTGAAGCTTTCTTT
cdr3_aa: CASTRGRAEAFF

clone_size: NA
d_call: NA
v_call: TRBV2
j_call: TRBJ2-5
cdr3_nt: TGTGCCAGCAGACCCGGGACGGTTAAGGAGACCCAGTACTTC
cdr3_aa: CASRPGTVKETQYF

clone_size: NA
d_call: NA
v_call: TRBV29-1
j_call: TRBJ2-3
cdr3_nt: TGCAGCGTCCGCCCCTCGGGGTTGACAGATACGCAGTATTTT
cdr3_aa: CSVRPSGLTDTQYF

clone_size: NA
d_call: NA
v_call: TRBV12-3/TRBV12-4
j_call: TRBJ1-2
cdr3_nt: TGTGCCAGCAGTTTTGGCGCTAACTATGGCTACACCTTC
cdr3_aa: CASSFGANYGYTF

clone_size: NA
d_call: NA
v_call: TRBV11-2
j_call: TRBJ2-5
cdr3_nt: TGTGCCACCAGGATGGGGGGGGCCAGCGAGACCCAGTACTTC
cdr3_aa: CATRMGGASETQYF

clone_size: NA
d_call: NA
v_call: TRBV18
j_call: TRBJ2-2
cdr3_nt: TGTGCCAGCTCACCATGGCAGGGCAACACCGGGGAGCTGTTTTTT
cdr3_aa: CASSPWQGNTGELFF

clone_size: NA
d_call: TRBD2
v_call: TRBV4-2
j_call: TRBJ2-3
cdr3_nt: TGTGCCAGCAGCCAGCTTAGCGGGGGGGCAGATACGCAGTATTTT
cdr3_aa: CASSQLSGGADTQYF

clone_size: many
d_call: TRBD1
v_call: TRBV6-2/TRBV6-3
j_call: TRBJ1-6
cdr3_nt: TGTGCCAGCAGTCCCGGACAGGGGGGATCACCCCTCCACTTT
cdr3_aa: CASSPGQGGSPLHF

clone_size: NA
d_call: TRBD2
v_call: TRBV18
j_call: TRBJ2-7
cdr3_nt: TGTGCCAGCTCACCACCGGCGGGGGACGAGCAGTACTTC
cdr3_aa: CASSPPAGDEQYF

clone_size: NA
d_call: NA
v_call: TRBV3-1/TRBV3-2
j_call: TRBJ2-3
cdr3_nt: TGTGCCAGCAGCCTACCTCGTGGGGAAAGCACAGATACGCAGTATTTT
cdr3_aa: CASSLPRGESTDTQYF

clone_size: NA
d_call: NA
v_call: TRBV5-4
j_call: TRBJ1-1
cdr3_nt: TGTGCCAGCAGCTTGCCCTACCGCGGGGAAACTGAAGCTTTCTTT
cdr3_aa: CASSLPYRGETEAFF

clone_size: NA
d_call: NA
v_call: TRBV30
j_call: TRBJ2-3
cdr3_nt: TGTGCCTGGAGCCTACAGCGGGATACGCAGTATTTT
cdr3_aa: CAWSLQRDTQYF

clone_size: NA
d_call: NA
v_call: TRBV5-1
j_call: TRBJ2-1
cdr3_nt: TGCGCCAGCAGCTTGGAGGGTAGCTACAATGAGCAGTTCTTC
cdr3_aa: CASSLEGSYNEQFF

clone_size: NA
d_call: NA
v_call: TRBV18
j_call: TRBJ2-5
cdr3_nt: TGTGCCAGCTCACCCTCCAGGATTCGAGAAGAGACCCAGTACTTC
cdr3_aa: CASSPSRIREETQYF

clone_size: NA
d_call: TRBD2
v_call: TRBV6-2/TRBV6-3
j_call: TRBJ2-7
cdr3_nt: TGTGCCAGCAGTTACTCGGCGACTAGCGGGGGGGCCGACGAGCAGTACTTC
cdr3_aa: CASSYSATSGGADEQYF